These 17 T cell receptor beta chains share one sample of origin, sequenced in a study of breast tumors, draining lymph nodes, adjacent tissues. TCRdb called the multiplex PCR reads again in MiXCR, with one record for every CDR3 protein. This sample has 100,000 to 150,000 distinct CDR3 sequences, with around 22% found just once. Breast cancer patients provided tissue from their axillary draining lymph nodes. Material: axillary lymph node tissue. These receptors were taken from a female donor with breast cancer. Some clones in this sample may be carry-over from other donors' samples.

Remarks on this clonotype: With a much larger clone just one base away, this may be a read error. This chain uses TRBV5-6 with TRBJ1-2, with 10 positions matching TRBD1. V was pared by 4 bases and J by 8 bases, with 11 bases of the junction left unmatched. The CDR3 is made up of 15 amino acids. CDR1 is SGHDT, CDR2 YYEEEE, per germline. The CDR3 DNA reads as TGTGCCAGCAGCCAATTCGGGACAGGGGCCGGGGGCTACACCTTC. This gives the protein CASSQFGTGAGGYTF.

This clonotype was counted at least ten times. The V and J genes are TRBV14 and TRBJ2-7; 9 bases fit TRBD2. CDR1 is SGHDN, CDR2 FVKESK, per germline. V trimming: 6 bases; J trimming: 6 bases; junction bases outside the gene matches: 6. This CDR3 spans 13 amino acids. The CDR3 DNA reads as TGTGCCAGCAGTCGACCTAGCGGGACCGAGCAGTACTTC. This sequence encodes CASSRPSGTEQYF.

This clonotype was recorded at least ten times. V usage is TRBV11-3 and J usage is TRBJ2-7; 7 nucleotides agree with TRBD2. Germline V gene sequence: CDR1 SGHNT, CDR2 YENEEA. The CDR3 is 16 residues long. V lost 1 base to trimming and J lost 0 bases; unmatched junction nucleotides: 6. The CDR3 bases are TGTGCCAGCAGCTTAGCGGGAGGCCCTAGCTCCTACGAGCAGTACTTC. It yields the protein CASSLAGGPSSYEQYF.

This clonotype has at least ten counts. This chain uses TRBV19 with TRBJ2-2, with 10 bases identical to TRBD2. The CDR3 is 19 residues long. From germline, CDR1 is LNHDA and CDR2 SQIVND (reference sequence). V shed 1 base and J 7 bases; nucleotides not matched to a gene: 15. The CDR3 here is CASSIGPISGTSVVGELFF. The CDR3 region has the DNA TGTGCCAGTAGTATAGGTCCAATTTCCGGGACTAGCGTTGTCGGGGAGCTGTTTTTT. The variable domain in full, completed from reference TRBV19 and TRBJ2-2, reads DGGITQSPKYLFRKEGQNVTLSCEQNLNHDAMYWYRQDPGQGLRLIYYSQIVNDFQKGDIAEGYSVSREKKESFPLTVTSAQKNPTAFYLCASSIGPISGTSVVGELFFGEGSRLTVL.

This clonotype was observed many times. The chain carries TRBV9 and TRBJ2-1; 11 bases map to TRBD2. V lost 4 bases, J lost 7 bases, and 22 bases stayed unmatched. CDR1 and CDR2 from the germline V gene are SGDLS and YYNGEE. The CDR3 contains 20 residues. The CDR3 spells CASSPPRALAGGRTPNEQFF. The CDR3 bases are TGTGCCAGCAGCCCCCCCAGGGCGCTAGCGGGAGGCCGCACCCCGAATGAGCAGTTCTTC.

This clonotype was observed at least ten times. The rearrangement uses TRBV6-6 and TRBJ2-7; possibly TRBD1 or TRBD2 for D (6 bases each). Trimming left V 6 bases short and J 1 base short, with 16 bases between. Germline-derived CDR1 and CDR2 are MNHNY and SVGAGI (reference sequence). This CDR3 contains 15 residues. CDR3 bases: TGTGCCAGCAGCAACCAACGAGGGGGGTCCTACGAGCAGTACTTC. It specifies CASSNQRGGSYEQYF.

J is TRBJ1-1 and V is TRBV6-6; D not certain. CDR1 MNHNY and CDR2 SVGAGI come from the germline V gene (reference sequence). The CDR3 spans 14 residues. Trimming stripped 0 bases from V and 1 base from J, with 6 bases between. CDR3 sequence: CASSYSSQNTEAFF. CDR3 sequence (DNA): TGTGCCAGCAGTTACTCATCGCAGAACACTGAAGCTTTCTTT.

This clonotype was picked up many times. This chain links TRBV12-3 or TRBV12-4 with TRBJ2-5, with D unresolved. V lost 1 base, J lost 5 bases, and 5 bases lay in between. The CDR3 is made up of 12 amino acids. CDR3 DNA: TGTGCCAGCAGTTTAGAGTACGAGACCCAGTACTTC. It specifies CASSLEYETQYF.

This clonotype has just a few counts. Relative to the germline gene, one junction end is altered; a read error may explain this. V is TRBV18 and J is TRBJ2-5, with D perhaps given as TRBD1 or TRBD2 (5 bases each). CDR3 length: 15 amino acids. Looked up from germline, CDR1 is KGHSH and CDR2 is LQKENI. As DNA, the CDR3 is TGTGCCAGCTCACCACCGAGGGCAGGGAGCGAGACCCAGTCCTTC. Its translation is CASSPPRAGSETQSF.

This clonotype showed up just once. A single base separates this from a much larger clone, so it may be a read error. The chain is built from TRBV19 and TRBJ2-7, with D possibly called TRBD1 or TRBD2 (5 bases each). V dropped 8 bases and J dropped 2 bases, with 16 bases sitting between them. Germline V lookup: CDR1 LNHDA, CDR2 SQIVND (reference sequence). The CDR3 runs to 14 residues. CDR3: CASSGQGSAYEQYF. CDR3 sequence (DNA): TGTGCCAGTTCCGGGCAGGGTAGCGCCTACGAGCAGTACTTC. Variable domain in full (rest from reference TRBV19 and TRBJ2-7): DGGITQSPKYLFRKEGQNVTLSCEQNLNHDAMYWYRQDPGQGLRLIYYSQIVNDFQKGDIAEGYSVSREKKESFPLTVTSAQKNPTAFYLCASSGQGSAYEQYFGPGTRLTVT.

The V and J genes are TRBV28 and TRBJ1-6; D gene uncertain. V was pared by 6 bases and J by 7 bases, with 13 bases between. Germline loops: CDR1 MDHEN, CDR2 SYDVKM. The CDR3 loop spans 14 amino acids. CDR3 protein: CASRVDWRNSPLHF. The CDR3 bases are TGTGCCAGCAGAGTGGACTGGCGGAATTCACCCCTCCACTTT.

This clonotype occurred many times. J is TRBJ1-3 and V is TRBV2; D is possibly TRBD1 (5 bases). Germline V gene lookup returns CDR1 SNHLY and CDR2 FYNNEI. The CDR3 covers 13 residues. Trimming pared 7 bases from V and 5 bases from J, leaving 12 bases between. CDR3 protein: CASTLDKRNTIYF. The CDR3 region has the DNA TGTGCCAGCACCCTGGACAAGAGAAACACCATATATTTT.

V gene TRBV20-1 combines with J gene TRBJ2-3; 14 positions agree with TRBD2. Germline V gives CDR1 DFQATT, CDR2 SNEGSKA (reference sequence). The CDR3 sequence is 16 residues long. V lost 3 bases, J lost 4 bases, and 6 bases stayed unmatched. CDR3 coding DNA: TGCAGTGCTAGTGGGGGACTAGCGGGAGCATCAGATACGCAGTATTTT. Translation: CSASGGLAGASDTQYF.

This clonotype was seen many times. The chain couples TRBV20-1 to TRBJ2-5; 11 bases match TRBD2. Germline V lookup: CDR1 DFQATT, CDR2 SNEGSKA (reference sequence). Trimming at V came to 5 bases and at J to 2 bases, leaving 10 bases not matched to a gene. This CDR3 comprises 16 residues. CDR3 protein: CSADMAGTSGQETQYF. CDR3 in DNA: TGCAGTGCTGATATGGCCGGGACTAGCGGTCAAGAGACCCAGTACTTC.

A note on this clonotype: This clone may be a read error of a much larger clone one base away. The chain employs TRBV30 and TRBJ2-7, with TRBD2 matching 12 bases. V lost 2 bases to trimming and J lost 5 bases; unmatched junction nucleotides: 7. CDR1 and CDR2 from the germline V gene are GTSNPN and SVGIG (reference sequence). The length of the CDR3 is 15 residues. CDR3 DNA: TGTGCCTGGAGTCCGACTAGCGGGAGTGCCAACGAGCAGTACTTC. This sequence encodes CAWSPTSGSANEQYF.

This clonotype was observed many times. The chain employs TRBV12-3 or TRBV12-4 and TRBJ2-3; no definite D call. The CDR3 loop spans 14 amino acids. Trimming removed 3 bases at V and 0 bases at J, with 7 bases between. The CDR3 spells CASSLSTSTDTQYF. The CDR3 coding sequence is TGTGCCAGCAGTTTGAGCACTAGCACAGATACGCAGTATTTT.

This clonotype was observed many times. The chain has TRBV30 and TRBJ2-7; possible D gene TRBD1, 5 bases. The CDR3 is made up of 12 amino acids. CDR1 and CDR2 from the germline V gene are GTSNPN and SVGIG (reference sequence). The V gene lost 2 bases and the J gene lost 2 bases, with 7 bases spanning the gap. In DNA form, the CDR3 reads TGTGCCTGGAGTCCCAGGGCCTACGAGCAGTACTTC. The encoded protein is CAWSPRAYEQYF.